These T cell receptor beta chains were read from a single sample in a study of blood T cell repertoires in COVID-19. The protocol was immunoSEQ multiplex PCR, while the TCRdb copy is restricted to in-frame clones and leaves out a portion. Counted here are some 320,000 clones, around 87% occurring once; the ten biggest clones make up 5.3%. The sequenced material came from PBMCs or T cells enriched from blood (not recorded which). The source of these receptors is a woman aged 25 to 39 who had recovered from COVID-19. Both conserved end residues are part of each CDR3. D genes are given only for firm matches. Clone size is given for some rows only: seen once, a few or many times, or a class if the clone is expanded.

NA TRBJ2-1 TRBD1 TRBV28 TGTGCCAGCAGTTTCCCCTGGGGACAGTCCTACAATGAGCAGTTCTTC CASSFPWGQSYNEQFF
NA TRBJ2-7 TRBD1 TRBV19 TGTGCCAGTAGTATTGGAAGGGGGCTGGACGAGCAGTACTTC CASSIGRGLDEQYF
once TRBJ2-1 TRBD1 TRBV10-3 TGTGCCAGTTTTGGACAGGGGCGTTCGGATGAGCAGTTCTTC CASFGQGRSDEQFF
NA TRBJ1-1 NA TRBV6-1 TGTGCCAGCAGTGAAGGATACGGGATGAACACTGAAGCTTTCTTT CASSEGYGMNTEAFF
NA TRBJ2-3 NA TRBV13 TGTGCCAGCAGCTTAGGAGATCTGGGGACAAGACGCACAGATACGCAGTATTTT CASSLGDLGTRRTDTQYF
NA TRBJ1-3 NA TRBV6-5 TGTGCCACAAGGGGGGGAAATTCTGGAAACACCATATATTTT CATRGGNSGNTIYF
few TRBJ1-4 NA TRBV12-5 TGTGCTAGTGCCCGGGAGGGGGGGCTAGGGCTGGGGAATGAAAAACTGTTTTTT CASAREGGLGLGNEKLFF
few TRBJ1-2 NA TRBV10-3 TGTGCCATCAGTTCCACAGGGCCGGGTGGCTACACCTTC CAISSTGPGGYTF
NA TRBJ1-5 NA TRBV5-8 TGTGCCAGCAGCCAGGGGCATAGCAATCAGCCCCAGCATTTT CASSQGHSNQPQHF
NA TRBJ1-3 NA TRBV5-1 TGCGCCAGCAGCTTGGACCAGCCAGGCTCTGGAAACACCATATATTTT CASSLDQPGSGNTIYF
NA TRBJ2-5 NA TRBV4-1 TGCGCCAGCAGCCAAGGGGACTGGACCCAAGAGACCCAGTACTTC CASSQGDWTQETQYF
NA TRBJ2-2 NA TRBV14 TGTGCCAGCAGCCAAGATCTAGGCAGGGAGCTGTTTTTT CASSQDLGRELFF
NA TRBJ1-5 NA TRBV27 TGTGCCAGCAGTGGACAGAACAATCAGCCCCAGCATTTT CASSGQNNQPQHF
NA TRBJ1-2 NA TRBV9 TGTGCCAGCAGCGTCAGTAATAACTATGGCTACACCTTC CASSVSNNYGYTF
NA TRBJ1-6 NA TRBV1 TGCACCAGCAGCCGCGGGTTTATGAATTCACCCCTCCACTTT CTSSRGFMNSPLHF
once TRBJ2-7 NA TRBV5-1 TGCGCCAGCAGCTTCCAGGTGAGCTCCTACGAGCAGTACTTC CASSFQVSSYEQYF
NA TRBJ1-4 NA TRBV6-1 TGTGCCAGCAGTGAAGCCTTCTATGCAACTAATGAAAAACTGTTTTTT CASSEAFYATNEKLFF
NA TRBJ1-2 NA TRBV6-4 TGTGCCAGCAGTGACTCGAATGCAGGCTTAAAGGGCTACACCTTC CASSDSNAGLKGYTF
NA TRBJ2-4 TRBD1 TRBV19 TGTGCCAGTAGTATGCTCCAGGGGGCAGGGGACATTCAGTACTTC CASSMLQGAGDIQYF
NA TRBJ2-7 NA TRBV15 TGTGCCACCAGCAGAGTCTCGGGACAAAATCCTATCGGGGAGCAGTACTTC CATSRVSGQNPIGEQYF
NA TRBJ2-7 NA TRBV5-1 TGCGCCAGCAGCGTCGACAGCGCCTACGAGCAGTACTTC CASSVDSAYEQYF
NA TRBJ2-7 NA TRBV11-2 TGTGCCAGCAGCTTAGCGGGCGGGGGCAGGGGCTGGATCTACGAGCAGTACTTC CASSLAGGGRGWIYEQYF
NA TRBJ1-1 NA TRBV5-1 TGCGCCAGCAGCCTCGACAGTGGAACTGAAGCTTTCTTT CASSLDSGTEAFF
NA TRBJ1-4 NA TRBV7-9 TGTGCCAGCAGCCTCTCCGAGGGGGTTGGAAAACTGTTTTTT CASSLSEGVGKLFF
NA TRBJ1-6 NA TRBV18 TGTGCCAGCTCGCTCCGGGACTCCCATAATTCACCCCTCCACTTT CASSLRDSHNSPLHF
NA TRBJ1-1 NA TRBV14 TGTGCCAGCAGCCGCAATGCCAGGGCAAGGACTGAAGCTTTCTTT CASSRNARARTEAFF
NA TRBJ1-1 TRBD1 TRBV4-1 TGCGCCAGCAGCCAAGAGACAGGGATAGTCTCTGAAGCTTTCTTT CASSQETGIVSEAFF
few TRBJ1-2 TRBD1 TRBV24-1 TGTGCCACCAGTGATTTTTGGGGACAGGGGCCCTATGGCTACACCTTC CATSDFWGQGPYGYTF
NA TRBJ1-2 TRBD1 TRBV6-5 TGTGCCAGCAGTTGGACAGGGGGCTCCACTAACTATGGCTACACCTTC CASSWTGGSTNYGYTF
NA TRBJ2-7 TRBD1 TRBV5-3 TGTGCCAGAAGCTTGGTAGCGGACAGGGGGCTTTTCCTCTACGAGCAGTACTTC CARSLVADRGLFLYEQYF
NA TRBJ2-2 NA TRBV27 TGTGCCAGCACCGGCGGGGAAAACGCGAACACCGGGGAGCTGTTTTTT CASTGGENANTGELFF
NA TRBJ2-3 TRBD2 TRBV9 TGTGCCAGCAGCCCCTCGGGAGCGGGGGGCCCCACAGATACGCAGTATTTT CASSPSGAGGPTDTQYF
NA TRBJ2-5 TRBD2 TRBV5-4 TGTGCCAGCAGCTTGGCGAGAGCGGGGGGGCGATTACAAGAGACCCAGTACTTC CASSLARAGGRLQETQYF
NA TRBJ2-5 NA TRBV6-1 TGTGCCAGCAGTGATTTGGCAGGGGGGAGGGAGACCCAGTACTTC CASSDLAGGRETQYF
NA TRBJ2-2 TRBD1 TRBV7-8 TGTGCCAGCAGCTTAGCGCCGGGACAGGGGACCGGGGAGCTGTTTTTT CASSLAPGQGTGELFF
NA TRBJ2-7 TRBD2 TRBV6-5 TGTGCCAGCAGTTCCTTGACTAGCGGCTCCTACGAGCAGTACTTC CASSSLTSGSYEQYF
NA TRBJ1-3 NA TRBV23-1 TGCGCCAGCAGTCATGAGCCCCGGAGGGGAAACACCATATATTTT CASSHEPRRGNTIYF
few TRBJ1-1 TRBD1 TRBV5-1 TGCGCCAGCCGGGACAGCCTGAACACTGAAGCTTTCTTT CASRDSLNTEAFF
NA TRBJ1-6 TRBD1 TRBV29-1 TGCAGTCCTCCGGGACAGGGATTGGATAATTCACCCCTCCACTTT CSPPGQGLDNSPLHF
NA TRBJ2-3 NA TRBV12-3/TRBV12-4 TGTGCCAGCACCCCTAGGCCAGATACGCAGTATTTT CASTPRPDTQYF
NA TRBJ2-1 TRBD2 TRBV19 TGTGCCAGTACCCGAGTAGCGGAACTAGCGGGGGGTCACCAGTTCTTC CASTRVAELAGGHQFF
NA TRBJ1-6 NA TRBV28 TGTGCCAGCAGTCCCGGGGTCAAATCACCCCTCCACTTT CASSPGVKSPLHF
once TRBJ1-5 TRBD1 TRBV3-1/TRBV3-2 TGTGCCAGCAGCGTGGACAGGGACCAGCCCCAGCATTTT CASSVDRDQPQHF
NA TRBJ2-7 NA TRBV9 TGTGCCAGCAGCAGCACAGGGACCCAGTCGGGCGAGCAGTACTTC CASSSTGTQSGEQYF
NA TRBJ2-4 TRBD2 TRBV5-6 TGTGCCAGCAGCTTGAGTGGCCTAGCGGGGGCCAAAAACATTCAGTACTTC CASSLSGLAGAKNIQYF
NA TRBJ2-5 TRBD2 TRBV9 TGTGCCAGCAGCGTAAGCGGGGGGGCAGGTTCAGAGACCCAGTACTTC CASSVSGGAGSETQYF